This TCR beta chain appears in the sequencing data of a study of post-analysis software for immune sequencing data. Study-level points and caveats: Those samples that were prepared in the same batch co-clustered strongly by F measure. Patients used a few TRBV segments, including TRBV5-6, TRBV5-1 and TRBV20-1, more often than controls.

Losses at the gene ends were 7 bases for V and 3 bases for J; bases not matched to a gene: 9. Germline V gene lookup returns CDR1 SQVTM and CDR2 ANQGSEA. The CDR3 loop spans 14 amino acids. Unique molecular identifiers were carried by the TCR beta cDNA libraries. The T cell input of about 0.85 to 10 million gave roughly 460,000 cDNA molecules. Using its own MiXCR run on the PCR reads, TCRdb lists one record per CDR3 protein. The data show fewer than 850,000 distinct CDR3 sequences, 25% to 30% seen once. This clonotype came up a few times. What it binds is not known. V usage is TRBV29-1 and J usage is TRBJ1-2, with 9 bases that match TRBD1. Sequencing was carried out using blood. The TCR originated in a girl aged 10 to 17 with multiple sclerosis. CDR3 in DNA: TGCAGCGCCACCAACAGGGGGCCGGACTATGGCTACACCTTC. Translated, it gives CSATNRGPDYGYTF.